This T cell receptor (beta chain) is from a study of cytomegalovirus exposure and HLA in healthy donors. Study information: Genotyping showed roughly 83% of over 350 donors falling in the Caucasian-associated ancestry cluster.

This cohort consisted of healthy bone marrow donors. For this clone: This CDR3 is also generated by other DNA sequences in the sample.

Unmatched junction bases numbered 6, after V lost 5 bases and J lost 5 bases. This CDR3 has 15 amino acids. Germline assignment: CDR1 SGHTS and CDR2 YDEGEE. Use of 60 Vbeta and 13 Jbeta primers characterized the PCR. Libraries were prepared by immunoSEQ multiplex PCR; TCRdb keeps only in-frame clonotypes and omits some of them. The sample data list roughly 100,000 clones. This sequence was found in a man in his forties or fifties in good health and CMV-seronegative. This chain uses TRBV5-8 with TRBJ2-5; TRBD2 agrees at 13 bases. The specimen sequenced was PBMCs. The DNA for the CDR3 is TGTGCCAGCAGACTAGCGGGAGGGCCCGGGGAGACCCAGTACTTC. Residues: CASRLAGGPGETQYF.